The rows below give T cell receptor beta chains drawn from one sample of a study of human T cells and chemical hapten exposure. TCRdb recomputed calls from the RACE reads with MiXCR, one row per CDR3 protein. The table lists fewer than 140,000 distinct CDR3 sequences, more than 10% of them singletons. This specimen consisted of whole blood, obtained in connection with sensitization to the hapten diphenylcyclopropenone (DPC). These TCRs come from a woman between 45 and 65 years old with alopecia areata. Some clones in this sample may be carry-over from other donors' samples. The CDR3 runs from the conserved cysteine through the conserved F or W.

J gene | V gene | CDR3 protein
TRBJ2-5 | TRBV6-2/TRBV6-3 | CASSSWNTQYF
TRBJ2-3 | TRBV28 | CASPDSGYTSGGAVDTQYF
TRBJ2-5 | TRBV29-1 | CSTERDSVQETQYF
TRBJ2-7 | TRBV12-3/TRBV12-4 | CASSLTLPYEQYF
TRBJ2-1 | TRBV14 | CASSPGLISARDDNEQFF
TRBJ2-4 | TRBV4-3 | CASSQGGQAKSIQYF
TRBJ1-1 | TRBV6-6 | CASTILRGDLTEAFF
TRBJ2-5 | TRBV11-2 | CASSSANREETQYF
TRBJ2-3 | TRBV28 | CASSRRLDLRTQYF
TRBJ1-6 | TRBV20-1 | CSARPSGTGRGNSPLHF
TRBJ1-5 | TRBV28 | CASKGRQAVHQPQHF
TRBJ1-1 | TRBV4-2 | CASTLEGGNTEAFF
TRBJ1-2 | TRBV6-1 | CASSDLFRGTSTNYGYTF
TRBJ1-5 | TRBV6-2/TRBV6-3 | CASRTFDPNQPQHF
TRBJ2-3 | TRBV21-1 | CASSKDGDTQYF
TRBJ2-7 | TRBV28 | CASTARPAARLYEQYF
TRBJ1-5 | TRBV2 | CASRDQGEQPQHF